The 5 T cell receptor beta chains below come from one sample, sequenced in a study of T cell changes during pregnancy in multiple sclerosis. Assay: immunoSEQ multiplex PCR; the TCRdb copy retains only in-frame clones and omits some. This sample carries around 50,000 clones, around 93% of them seen once, and the ten largest clones take around 4%. The material was CD8+ T cells from peripheral blood mononuclear cells, obtained in the second trimester of pregnancy. These receptors were obtained from a female donor with multiple sclerosis, enrolled in a pregnancy study.

The chain couples TRBV5-8 to TRBJ2-5; D is possibly TRBD1 (7 bases). The V gene's germline CDR1 is SGHTS and CDR2 YDEGEE. The germline V and J ends were trimmed by 0 bases and 5 bases, with 20 bases remaining between them. The CDR3 totals 17 residues. The CDR3 is CASSLEGGTARGETQYF. DNA for the CDR3: TGTGCCAGCAGCTTGGAGGGCGGGACAGCGAGGGGTGAGACCCAGTACTTC. The variable domain in full, completed from reference TRBV5-8 and TRBJ2-5, reads EAGVTQSPTHLIKTRGQQATLRCSPISGHTSVYWYQQALGLGLQFLLWYDEGEERNRGNFPPRFSGRQFPNYSSELNVNALELEDSALYLCASSLEGGTARGETQYFGPGTRLLVL.

The gene calls are TRBV4-1 and TRBJ2-7, with 9 bases lining up with TRBD2. The CDR3 is 16 residues long. Losses at the gene ends were 0 bases for V and 3 bases for J; bases not matched to a gene: 6. Germline values: CDR1 MGHRA, CDR2 YSYEKL. CDR3 sequence: CASSQDSSGVGYEQYF. The DNA of the CDR3 is TGCGCCAGCAGCCAAGATTCTAGCGGGGTTGGCTACGAGCAGTACTTC.

The chain is built from TRBV4-3 and TRBJ2-1; D call uncertain. The CDR3 totals 15 residues. Germline V gives CDR1 LGHNA, CDR2 YSLEER. Trimming stripped 1 base from V and 6 bases from J, with 13 bases between. The CDR3 DNA reads as TGCGCCAGCAGCCAAGGTCGAGCGTTGCTCAATGAGCAGTTCTTC. This sequence encodes CASSQGRALLNEQFF.

The DNA for the CDR3 is TGTGCCAGCAGCTCGGACAGAGTCTACGAGCAGTACTTC. Protein sequence: CASSSDRVYEQYF. J is TRBJ2-7 and V is TRBV6-5, with D possibly TRBD1 on 6 matching bases. CDR3 size: 13 residues. V lost 6 bases to trimming and J lost 3 bases, with 12 bases between them. Per germline, CDR1 MNHEY and CDR2 SVGAGI.

The rearrangement uses TRBV4-2 and TRBJ2-1; possibly TRBD1 for D (6 bases). This CDR3 region has 16 residues. The V gene lost 3 bases and the J gene lost 3 bases, with 15 bases spanning the gap. The germline gives CDR1 LGHNA, CDR2 YNFKEQ. CDR3: CASSQVGQTYYNEQFF. The CDR3 DNA follows: TGTGCCAGCAGCCAGGTCGGACAGACCTACTACAATGAGCAGTTCTTC.